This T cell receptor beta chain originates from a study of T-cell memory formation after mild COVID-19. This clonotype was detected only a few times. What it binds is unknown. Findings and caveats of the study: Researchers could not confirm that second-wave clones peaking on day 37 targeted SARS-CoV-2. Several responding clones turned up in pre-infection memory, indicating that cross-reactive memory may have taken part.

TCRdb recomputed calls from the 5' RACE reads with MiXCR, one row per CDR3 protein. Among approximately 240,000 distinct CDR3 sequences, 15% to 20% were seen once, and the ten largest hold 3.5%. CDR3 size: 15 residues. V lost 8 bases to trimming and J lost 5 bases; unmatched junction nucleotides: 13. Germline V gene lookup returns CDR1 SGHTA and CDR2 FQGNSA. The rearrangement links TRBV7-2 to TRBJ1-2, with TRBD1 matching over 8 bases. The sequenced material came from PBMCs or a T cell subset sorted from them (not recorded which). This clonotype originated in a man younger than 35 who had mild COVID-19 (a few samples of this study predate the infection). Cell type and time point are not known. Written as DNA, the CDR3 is TGTGCCAGCGAGCTTAGTGCGACAGGGGAATATGGCTACACCTTC. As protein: CASELSATGEYGYTF.